The 28 T cell receptor beta chains below were found in one sample sequenced in a study of OX40 agonist ivuxolimab in advanced cancers. The method was the immunoSEQ multiplex PCR assay. Entries here come from immuneACCESS through TCRdb and include only in-frame sequences with V and J called. Some clones fail to appear in such tables; in the studies checked, an unresolved V gene covers under half of the shortfall, and the cause of the remainder is unknown. Across this sample there are roughly 56,000 clones, with around 84% seen only once. The top ten constitute about 4.5% of the sample. The input for sequencing was CD4+ or CD8+ T cells sorted from blood, taken in a trial of the OX40 agonist ivuxolimab. These TCRs come from an adult with an advanced solid tumor such as melanoma, head and neck, liver or kidney cancer.

This clone was seen a few times. The chain combines TRBV28 with TRBJ1-6; a possible D gene is TRBD1 (5 bases). From germline, CDR1 is MDHEN and CDR2 SYDVKM. V lost 2 bases, J lost 13 bases, and 12 bases lay in between. The CDR3 has 13 residues. The CDR3 coding sequence is TGTGCCAGCAGTTTACCGGGACCCGTCCCCCTCCACTTT. Its translation: CASSLPGPVPLHF.

The rearrangement links TRBV28 to TRBJ2-7; 7 bases line up with TRBD2. The germline V gene has CDR1 MDHEN and CDR2 SYDVKM. Trimming cost V 6 bases and J 0 bases; bases outside gene matches: 17. The CDR3 contains 18 residues. The CDR3 DNA sequence: TGTGCCAGCAGACCTACCCATTGGGAGGGCCGAAGCTCCTACGAGCAGTACTTC. Amino acids: CASRPTHWEGRSSYEQYF.

This chain connects TRBV28 to TRBJ2-5; TRBD1 agrees at 9 bases. Trimming cost V 5 bases and J 5 bases; bases outside gene matches: 3. The CDR3 extends over 13 amino acids. Germline lookup yields CDR1 MDHEN and CDR2 SYDVKM. CDR3 bases: TGTGCCAGCAGTGGCGGACAGGGGGAGACCCAGTACTTC. Amino acid sequence: CASSGGQGETQYF.

This clone turned up a few times. CDR3 amino acids: CASSLRRNTDTQYF. CDR3 nucleotide sequence: TGTGCCAGCAGTTTACGGCGAAACACAGATACGCAGTATTTT. The chain combines TRBV28 with TRBJ2-3, with D hard to call. The CDR3 is 14 amino acids. V was pared by 2 bases and J by 2 bases, with 8 bases between. CDR1 is MDHEN, CDR2 SYDVKM, per germline.

This clone has just a few counts. The chain has TRBV30 and TRBJ1-2; D is undetermined. The CDR3 runs to 11 residues. V was trimmed by 6 bases and J by 5 bases, leaving 10 bases between them. The germline V gene encodes CDR1 GTSNPN and CDR2 SVGIG (reference sequence). The CDR3 is CACPGTYGYTF. The CDR3 DNA is TGTGCCTGTCCAGGAACATATGGCTACACCTTC.

J is TRBJ1-3 and V is TRBV6-5, with TRBD1 matching over 7 bases. V lost 5 bases, J lost 0 bases, and 4 bases stayed unmatched. Germline V lookup: CDR1 MNHEY, CDR2 SVGAGI. This CDR3 has 15 residues. The CDR3 sequence is CASSRQGYSGNTIYF. The CDR3 region has the DNA TGTGCCAGCAGTCGACAGGGTTACTCTGGAAACACCATATATTTT.

The genes are TRBV2 and TRBJ1-5; 8 bases are a match to TRBD1. This CDR3 contains 16 residues. Germline V gene sequence: CDR1 SNHLY, CDR2 FYNNEI. Unmatched junction bases numbered 9, after V lost 6 bases and J lost 2 bases. DNA for the CDR3: TGTGCCAGCAGGCCAGGGGGCTTTATGGGCAATCAGCCCCAGCATTTT. The encoded protein is CASRPGGFMGNQPQHF.

This chain connects TRBV10-1 to TRBJ1-1; unclear D gene. The CDR3 is 13 amino acids. Germline CDR1 WNHNN, CDR2 SYGVQD (reference sequence). The V gene lost 4 bases and the J gene lost 1 base, with 7 bases spanning the gap. CDR3 DNA sequence: TGCGCCAGCAGTGTGGGTGCGAACACTGAAGCTTTCTTT. This sequence encodes CASSVGANTEAFF.

This chain uses TRBV15 with TRBJ2-1; tentatively, D is TRBD1 or TRBD2 (5 bases each). Trimming cost V 3 bases and J 8 bases, with 17 bases left between them. The CDR3 sequence is 15 residues long. CDR1 is LNHNV, CDR2 YYDKDF, per germline (reference sequence). CDR3 loop: CATSRGDLAMDEQFF. For the CDR3, the DNA is TGTGCCACCAGCAGGGGGGATTTGGCCATGGATGAGCAGTTCTTC.

The chain carries TRBV19 and TRBJ2-5; 9 bases agree with TRBD1. The DNA end lines up better with TRBJ2-7; the J call may be wrong. Germline CDR1 reads LNHDA; CDR2 reads SQIVND (reference sequence). CDR3 length equals 14 residues. For the CDR3, the DNA is TGTGCCAGTAGTACAACAGGGGGCGCTTACGAGCAGTACTTC. It translates to CASSTTGGAYEQYF.

The chain couples TRBV6-5 to TRBJ1-4; D call uncertain. The V gene lost 7 bases and the J gene lost 8 bases, with 8 bases spanning the gap. CDR1 is MNHEY and CDR2 is SVGAGI in the germline V gene. The CDR3 contains 11 residues. The CDR3 sequence: CASTTGEKLFF. The DNA of the CDR3 is TGTGCCAGCACGACTGGGGAAAAACTGTTTTTT.

The chain links TRBV5-1 to TRBJ2-1; D gene ambiguous. The CDR3 consists of 14 residues. From germline, CDR1 is SGHRS and CDR2 YFSETQ. Trimming removed 1 base from V and 8 bases from J, with 13 bases in between. CDR3 DNA: TGCGCCAGCAGCTTGTTATCGTTTGGTGATGAGCAGTTCTTC. Residues: CASSLLSFGDEQFF.

The chain recombines TRBV27 with TRBJ2-1; 8 positions agree with TRBD2. Looked up from germline, CDR1 is MNHEY and CDR2 is SMNVEV (reference sequence). J was trimmed by 10 bases and V by 4 bases; bases with no gene match: 6. The CDR3 has 13 residues. The CDR3 sequence: CASSSGGRFEQFF. The CDR3, as DNA: TGTGCCAGCAGTTCGGGAGGGCGTTTCGAGCAGTTCTTC.

The chain uses TRBV6-1 and TRBJ2-7; 7 bases are a match to TRBD1. Trimming cost V 6 bases and J 3 bases; bases outside gene matches: 5. This CDR3 has 13 amino acids. CDR1 and CDR2 from the germline V gene are MNHNS and SASEGT. DNA for the CDR3: TGTGCCAGCAGAGTCGACAGGGACTACGAGCAGTACTTC. Translating it yields CASRVDRDYEQYF.

The chain links TRBV11-1 to TRBJ2-5, with D possibly TRBD2 on 7 matching bases. V was cut by 1 base and J by 10 bases, with 16 bases left in between. Per germline, CDR1 SGHAT and CDR2 FQDESV (reference sequence). This CDR3 region has 14 residues. The DNA for the CDR3 is TGTGCCAGCAGCTTAGTCAACTTAGGGGGGGACCAGTACTTC. Amino acid sequence: CASSLVNLGGDQYF.

The chain employs TRBV18 and TRBJ1-2; D unresolved. CDR3 length equals 15 residues. Trimming took off 6 bases at V and 8 bases at J, with 22 bases between the two ends. Per the germline V gene, CDR1 is KGHSH and CDR2 is LQKENI. DNA for the CDR3: TGTGCCAGCTCCCCTACGGGCAGCCTTTTCGAGGGCTACACCTTC. It yields the protein CASSPTGSLFEGYTF.

V is TRBV11-2 and J is TRBJ2-7; 12 positions match TRBD2. V lost 5 bases to trimming and J lost 5 bases; unmatched junction nucleotides: 16. Germline loops: CDR1 SGHAT, CDR2 FQNNGV. The CDR3 runs 18 residues. The CDR3 bases are TGTGCCAGCAGCGCCGGGACTAGCGGGTCAGGCGCTCCCCACGAGCAGTACTTC. It translates to CASSAGTSGSGAPHEQYF.

The chain combines TRBV23-1 with TRBJ1-4; D remains ambiguous. TRBV23-1 is identified as an open reading frame with a role that is uncertain. The CDR3 runs 15 residues. The V end lost 5 bases, the J end lost 7 bases, and 17 bases lay between the germline ends. This CDR3 reads CASSSLPGMFEKLFF. Here the CDR3 DNA reads TGCGCCAGCAGTTCCCTCCCGGGGATGTTTGAAAAACTGTTTTTT.

The rearrangement links TRBV7-3 to TRBJ2-6; D gene unclear. There are 16 residues in the CDR3. V was pared by 4 bases and J by 1 base, with 11 bases between. Germline V gene lookup returns CDR1 SGHTA and CDR2 FQGTGA. CDR3 sequence reads: CASSSPGESGANVLTF. The DNA for the CDR3 is TGTGCCAGCAGCTCCCCCGGAGAGTCTGGGGCCAACGTCCTGACTTTC.

The chain recombines TRBV7-2 with TRBJ2-1; 10 nucleotides agree with TRBD2. Germline CDR1 reads SGHTA; CDR2 reads FQGNSA. The CDR3 consists of 13 residues. Trimming at V came to 7 bases and at J to 10 bases, leaving 7 bases not matched to a gene. The CDR3 here is CASTVLSGREQFF. CDR3 DNA sequence: TGTGCCAGCACTGTTCTTAGCGGGAGGGAGCAGTTCTTC. Complete variable domain (other parts from reference TRBV7-2 and TRBJ2-1): GAGVSQSPSNKVTEKGKDVELRCDPISGHTALYWYRQSLGQGLEFLIYFQGNSAPDKSGLPSDRFSAERTGGSVSTLTIQRTQQEDSAVYLCASTVLSGREQFFGPGTRLTVL.

The CDR3 region is CASSLPGRVDTQYF. Here the CDR3 DNA reads TGTGCCAGCAGTTTACCCGGGAGGGTCGATACGCAGTATTTT. V gene TRBV28 combines with J gene TRBJ2-3, with TRBD2 matching over 8 bases. V was clipped by 2 bases and J by 6 bases; unmatched bases: 4. The V gene's germline CDR1 is MDHEN and CDR2 SYDVKM. This CDR3 spans 14 amino acids.

The genes are TRBV19 and TRBJ2-4, with 8 bases that match TRBD1. CDR1 LNHDA and CDR2 SQIVND come from the germline V gene (reference sequence). The CDR3 totals 14 residues. J lost 8 bases, V lost 4 bases, and 7 bases had no gene match. The CDR3 coding sequence is TGTGCCAGTAGTAGATGGACAGGGAGAGACATTCAGTACTTC. Encoded protein: CASSRWTGRDIQYF.

The chain uses TRBV28 and TRBJ2-3; D might be TRBD1 or TRBD2, each matching 5 bases. Trimming took 4 bases from V and 0 from J, leaving 11 bases between them. Germline lookup yields CDR1 MDHEN and CDR2 SYDVKM. This CDR3 has 15 residues. The CDR3 is CASSSARGSTDTQYF. The DNA of the CDR3 is TGTGCCAGCAGTTCCGCGAGGGGAAGCACAGATACGCAGTATTTT.

The V call is TRBV10-3, the J call TRBJ1-5; D ambiguous. The CDR3 covers 14 residues. Germline assignment: CDR1 ENHRY and CDR2 SYGVKD. The germline V and J ends were trimmed by 3 bases and 0 bases, with 6 bases remaining between them. The CDR3 DNA is TGTGCCATCAGTGAACAATATAGCAATCAGCCCCAGCATTTT. Its translation: CAISEQYSNQPQHF.

The chain has TRBV10-2 and TRBJ2-3, with D possibly matching TRBD2 (6 bases). The V and J ends lost 7 bases and 0 bases respectively, with 17 bases between them. The CDR3 length is 16 residues. Germline CDR1 WSHSY, CDR2 SAAADI. The CDR3 coding sequence is TGCGCCAGCAAGGAGGGGAGCCTATTGAGCACAGATACGCAGTATTTT. It translates to CASKEGSLLSTDTQYF.

The J gene is TRBJ2-7, the V gene TRBV6-1; no definite D call. V lost 3 bases, J lost 5 bases, and 8 bases lay in between. This CDR3 region has 12 residues. Germline-derived CDR1 and CDR2 are MNHNS and SASEGT. In nucleotides, the CDR3 is TGTGCCAGCAGTGAGTTCAGTAACGAGCAGTACTTC. Protein: CASSEFSNEQYF.

This chain uses TRBV5-1 with TRBJ2-5, with a possible D match to TRBD2 (6 bases). The CDR3 is 15 amino acids. The germline V gene encodes CDR1 SGHRS and CDR2 YFSETQ. Trimming took 6 bases from V and 4 from J, leaving 19 bases between them. DNA for the CDR3: TGCGCCAGCACCCTGGGGGGAGGAAGGGGAGAGACCCAGTACTTC. It specifies CASTLGGGRGETQYF.

J is TRBJ2-7 and V is TRBV5-4; TRBD1 matches at 10 bases. Germline V gene lookup returns CDR1 SGHNT and CDR2 YYREEE (reference sequence). The CDR3 has 14 residues. V dropped 3 bases and J dropped 4; count of bases not matched to a gene: 4. The CDR3 nucleotides read TGTGCCAGCAGCTACCCGGGACAGGGGTACGAGCAGTACTTC. As protein: CASSYPGQGYEQYF.